These T cell receptor beta chains were read from a single sample in a study of molecular identifiers for immune sequencing clone quantification. From the PCR reads, TCRdb called clonotypes with MiXCR, one entry per CDR3 protein. The data show 460,000 or so distinct CDR3 sequences, with roughly 26% seen just once and 0.7% to 0.9% held by the top ten. The specimen was naive CD8+ T cells from blood, with Jurkat cell RNA spiked in. These receptors were taken from a human donor in good health. Some libraries in this study had Jurkat cell RNA spiked in. Both conserved end residues are part of each CDR3. A D gene is named only where the DNA matches it firmly. Part of the rows lack a size; the others show once, few, many or a class for expanded clones.

many	TRBV3-1	TRBJ2-7	.	CASSRPAGEQYF	TGTGCCAGCAGCCGGCCCGCCGGGGAGCAGTACTTC
.	TRBV2	TRBJ2-4	TRBD2	CATRPSLTSGGPIAKNIQYF	TGTGCCACCCGCCCATCCCTGACTAGCGGGGGCCCTATAGCCAAAAACATTCAGTACTTC
few	TRBV12-3/TRBV12-4	TRBJ2-2	.	CASSPRYWGTTNTGELFF	TGTGCCAGCAGCCCCAGATATTGGGGGACAACGAACACCGGGGAGCTGTTTTTT
.	TRBV6-2/TRBV6-3	TRBJ2-7	TRBD2	CASSYSRLAGGERYF	TGTGCCAGCAGTTACTCGCGGCTAGCGGGAGGTGAGCGGTACTTC
many	TRBV4-1	TRBJ1-5	.	CASSQVTGNQPQHF	TGCGCCAGCAGCCAAGTGACGGGGAATCAGCCCCAGCATTTT
many	TRBV29-1	TRBJ1-2	.	CSVDLGGQGYGYTF	TGCAGCGTTGATTTGGGGGGGCAAGGCTATGGCTACACCTTC
.	TRBV4-3	TRBJ2-7	.	CASSQGLLSYEQNF	TGCGCCAGCAGCCAAGGCCTGCTCTCCTACGAGCAGAACTTC
.	TRBV29-1	TRBJ2-5	.	CSVECSPAPQYF	TGCAGCGTTGAGTGCAGTCCCGCGCCCCAGTACTTC
many	TRBV27	TRBJ2-7	.	CASRRRDPLSYEQYF	TGTGCCAGCAGACGACGGGACCCGCTTTCCTACGAGCAGTACTTC
.	TRBV7-9	TRBJ2-7	TRBD1	CASSPGTGDLYEQYF	TGTGCCAGCAGCCCCGGGACAGGGGACCTCTACGAGCAGTACTTC
.	TRBV11-2	TRBJ2-7	TRBD2	CASSLMLAGVHEQYF	TGTGCCAGCAGCTTGATGCTAGCGGGTGTCCACGAGCAGTACTTC
few	TRBV4-1	TRBJ2-3	.	CASSQATETDTQYF	TGCGCCAGCAGCCAAGCGACAGAAACAGATACGCAGTATTTT
many	TRBV20-1	TRBJ2-7	.	CSVTPPNFYEQYF	TGCAGTGTTACCCCACCGAACTTCTACGAGCAGTACTTC
.	TRBV11-2	TRBJ1-1	.	CASSLAGESMNTEAFF	TGTGCCAGCAGCTTGGCAGGGGAGTCCATGAACACTGAAGCTTTCTTT
.	TRBV4-3	TRBJ2-3	.	CASSQDFFRSSTDTQYF	TGCGCCAGCAGCCAAGATTTTTTCCGTTCTAGCACAGATACGCAGTATTTT
many	TRBV27	TRBJ2-2	TRBD1	CASSASRYRGLHTGELFF	TGTGCCAGCTCCGCCTCTAGGTACAGGGGGCTTCACACCGGGGAGCTGTTTTTT
.	TRBV2	TRBJ1-4	.	CASSEELPGQPNEKLFF	TGTGCCAGCAGTGAAGAACTACCGGGACAACCTAATGAAAAACTGTTTTTT
.	TRBV4-1	TRBJ2-7	.	CASSQLTGGGYEQYF	TGCGCCAGCAGCCAATTAACAGGTGGGGGCTACGAGCAGTACTTC
.	TRBV5-1	TRBJ1-1	TRBD1	CASSLTTGGTTEAFF	TGCGCCAGCAGCTTAACTACAGGGGGAACAACTGAAGCTTTCTTT
.	TRBV27	TRBJ2-7	.	CASSLNGGYEQYF	TGTGCCAGCAGTTTAAACGGGGGTTACGAGCAGTACTTC
many	TRBV27	TRBJ2-1	.	CASSLSGGAYNEQFF	TGTGCCAGCAGTTTATCAGGTGGGGCCTACAATGAGCAGTTCTTC
many	TRBV7-9	TRBJ2-7	.	CASRAGEDEQYF	TGTGCCAGCAGGGCAGGAGAAGACGAGCAGTACTTC
.	TRBV7-2	TRBJ2-1	.	CASSLGERGSNEQFF	TGTGCCAGCAGCTTAGGGGAGAGGGGGTCCAATGAGCAGTTCTTC
few	TRBV7-9	TRBJ1-2	TRBD1	CASSFPGQGAGGYTF	TGTGCCAGCAGCTTCCCGGGACAGGGGGCCGGTGGCTACACCTTC
.	TRBV11-2	TRBJ2-3	TRBD2	CASSPIAGAADTQYF	TGTGCCAGCAGCCCGATAGCGGGAGCCGCAGATACGCAGTATTTT
few	TRBV7-6	TRBJ2-3	.	CASSPGLERADTQYF	TGTGCCAGCAGCCCAGGGTTGGAGCGCGCAGATACGCAGTATTTT
few	TRBV28	TRBJ1-5	TRBD1	CAGSGDRNQPQHF	TGTGCCGGATCTGGGGACAGAAATCAGCCCCAGCATTTT
few	TRBV11-3	TRBJ2-3	TRBD2	CASSSRTSGRRADTQYF	TGTGCCAGCAGCTCACGGACTAGCGGGAGACGAGCAGATACGCAGTATTTT
many	TRBV7-9	TRBJ2-3	.	CASSLVPSTDTQYF	TGTGCCAGCAGCTTAGTACCTTCCACAGATACGCAGTATTTT
.	TRBV27	TRBJ2-6	.	CASRKPGGASGANVLTF	TGTGCCAGCAGAAAACCGGGCGGCGCATCTGGGGCCAACGTCCTGACTTTC
.	TRBV4-1	TRBJ2-7	TRBD1	CASSQTLRDRVSYEQYF	TGCGCCAGCAGCCAGACTCTCCGGGACAGGGTTTCCTACGAGCAGTACTTC
many	TRBV9	TRBJ2-3	TRBD1	CASSVATGGDTQYF	TGTGCCAGCAGCGTAGCTACAGGGGGAGATACGCAGTATTTT
many	TRBV27	TRBJ1-5	.	CASSYGAEQPQHF	TGTGCCAGCAGCTATGGGGCGGAGCAGCCCCAGCATTTT
.	TRBV20-1	TRBJ2-7	TRBD2	CSARPKLAGGTYEQYF	TGCAGTGCTCGCCCCAAACTAGCGGGAGGAACCTACGAGCAGTACTTC
many	TRBV20-1	TRBJ1-1	.	CSARPLGVRVGTEAFF	TGCAGTGCTAGACCTTTGGGCGTCAGGGTAGGCACTGAAGCTTTCTTT
.	TRBV28	TRBJ2-1	.	CASSDDGTLGSNEQFF	TGTGCCAGCAGTGACGACGGGACTCTGGGGTCCAATGAGCAGTTCTTC
.	TRBV5-6	TRBJ1-6	.	CASSVEDGPYNSPRHF	TGTGCCAGCAGCGTCGAGGATGGCCCCTATAATTCACCCCGCCACTTT
.	TRBV12-3/TRBV12-4	TRBJ1-4	TRBD1	CASSYRGGEKLFF	TGTGCCAGCAGCTACAGGGGTGGTGAAAAACTGTTTTTT
few	TRBV27	TRBJ2-7	.	CASSLSGLGFYEQYF	TGTGCCAGCAGTTTATCAGGGCTGGGGTTCTACGAGCAGTACTTC
many	TRBV7-2	TRBJ2-7	TRBD2	CASSSLAGGPYEQYF	TGTGCCAGCAGCTCCCTAGCGGGGGGGCCGTACGAGCAGTACTTC
few	TRBV13	TRBJ2-3	.	CASSPETGASTDTQYF	TGTGCCAGCAGCCCCGAGACGGGCGCTAGCACAGATACGCAGTATTTT
many	TRBV30	TRBJ1-1	.	CAWSYTKNTEAFF	TGTGCCTGGAGTTATACTAAGAACACTGAAGCTTTCTTT
.	TRBV7-9	TRBJ2-3	.	CASSHSPRGLIPTDTRYF	TGTGCCAGCAGCCACTCACCGAGGGGCCTGATCCCCACAGATACGCGGTATTTT
few	TRBV5-1	TRBJ2-7	TRBD2	CASNEWTAGLAGGPSTEQYF	TGCGCCAGTAATGAGTGGACAGCGGGATTAGCGGGAGGGCCGTCGACCGAGCAGTACTTC
many	TRBV19	TRBJ2-6	.	CASSISSGANVLTF	TGTGCCAGTAGCATCTCCTCTGGGGCCAACGTCCTGACTTTC